This record concerns one T cell receptor (beta chain) sequence. These data come from a study of CD8 T cells in Susac syndrome. CD8+ and CD4+ blood T cells underwent TCR beta sequencing. The controls, all healthy donors, were matched for age and sex. FACS enriched CD8+ TEMRA cells, while bulk CD8+ and CD4+ were negatively isolated. The V gene end was trimmed by 3 bases and the J gene end by 1 base; junction bases not matched to a gene: 6. Germline loops: CDR1 SGHTA, CDR2 FQGNSA. The CDR3 runs to 16 residues. The RNA, about 0.45 to 1 ug, was put through reverse transcription using random hexamers. Multiplex immunoSEQ PCR targeted 54 Vbeta and 13 Jbeta TCR beta segments. TCRdb reprocessed the immunoSEQ multiplex PCR reads with MiXCR, giving one entry per CDR3 protein. The data hold over 100,000 distinct CDR3 sequences, with 80% to 95% observed a single time.

V gene TRBV7-2 combines with J gene TRBJ2-1, with 7 bases fitting TRBD2. Sequenced sample: CD4+ T cells from PBMCs. This TCR was sampled from a human donor in good health. In nucleotides, the CDR3 is TGTGCCAGCAGCTTCTCGACTAGCTCGTCCTACAATGAGCAGTTCTTC. This sequence encodes CASSFSTSSSYNEQFF.